Listed here are 17 T cell receptor beta chains from one sample, sequenced in a study of blood T cell repertoires in COVID-19. TCRdb keeps only in-frame clones here, not all; method: immunoSEQ multiplex PCR. This sample has over 150,000 clones; about 86% occur once, and the top ten carry around 7%. The sample consisted of PBMCs or T cells enriched from blood (not recorded which). The receptor source for this set is a man aged 50-59 years who had recovered from COVID-19.

The J gene is TRBJ2-2, the V gene TRBV7-3; D unresolved. The CDR3 length is 13 residues. Trimming left V 8 bases short and J 0 bases short, with 7 bases between. CDR1 and CDR2 (germline): SGHTA, FQGTGA. CDR3 loop: CASSRSNTGELFF. CDR3 sequence (DNA): TGTGCCAGCTCTAGATCGAACACCGGGGAGCTGTTTTTT.

This clone was found a few times. The chain employs TRBV4-2 and TRBJ2-6; 7 bases are a match to TRBD1. V trimming: 0 bases; J trimming: 4 bases; junction bases outside the gene matches: 6. The CDR3 loop spans 17 amino acids. Germline V CDR1 and CDR2: LGHNA, YNFKEQ. CDR3 nucleotides: TGTGCCAGCAGCCAAGATATTACAGGGGCAGGGGCCAACGTCCTGACTTTC. The encoded protein is CASSQDITGAGANVLTF.

The chain combines TRBV7-2 with TRBJ2-5; 7 bases align to TRBD2. The junction had 1 base not matched to a gene; V was cut back by 1 base and J by 5 bases. The CDR3 length is 13 residues. The germline V gene encodes CDR1 SGHTA and CDR2 FQGNSA. CDR3 DNA sequence: TGTGCCAGCAGCTTAGGGGAGGGGGAGACCCAGTACTTC. This sequence encodes CASSLGEGETQYF.

The table lists this clone with a count of one. V and J are TRBV11-2 and TRBJ1-1; D possibly corresponds to TRBD1 (5 bases). Germline V CDR1 and CDR2: SGHAT, FQNNGV. The CDR3 loop spans 14 amino acids. V lost 1 base to trimming and J lost 6 bases, with 12 bases between them. The CDR3 nucleotides are TGTGCCAGCAGCTTAGTTTTCGGGGGGTCTGAAGCTTTCTTT. This translates into CASSLVFGGSEAFF.

The chain couples TRBV11-3 to TRBJ1-1, with D hard to call. V was trimmed by 1 base and J by 1 base, leaving 13 bases between them. Germline V lookup: CDR1 SGHNT, CDR2 YENEEA. CDR3 size: 16 residues. The DNA for the CDR3 is TGTGCCAGCAGCTTAGCTAACCGGGAGCGGAACACTGAAGCTTTCTTT. Translated: CASSLANRERNTEAFF.

The V and J genes are TRBV12-3 or TRBV12-4 and TRBJ2-1; a possible D gene is TRBD1 (5 bases). CDR3 length: 12 residues. V shed 5 bases and J shed 9 bases, with 11 bases lying between them. The CDR3 sequence: CASSLRDVEQFF. The DNA of the CDR3 is TGTGCCAGCAGTCTCAGGGATGTTGAGCAGTTCTTC.

The table lists this clone with a few counts. Different DNA sequences within this sample yield the same CDR3. This rearrangement joins TRBV3-1 (or the pseudogene TRBV3-2) to TRBJ1-2, with a possible D match to TRBD1 (6 bases). From germline, CDR1 is LGHDT and CDR2 YNNKEL (reference sequence). The CDR3 has 13 residues. V gave up 2 bases and J gave up 7 bases, with 11 bases separating them. CDR3 bases: TGTGCCAGCAGCCAACCAACAGGGAGTGGCTACACCTTC. It specifies CASSQPTGSGYTF.

In its sample, this clone was seen a few times. J is TRBJ2-1 and V is TRBV3-1 (or the pseudogene TRBV3-2); tentative D call: TRBD1 (6 bases). The CDR3 contains 13 residues. The V gene's germline CDR1 is LGHDT and CDR2 YNNKEL (reference sequence). V shed 6 bases and J shed 6 bases, with 12 bases lying between them. CDR3 bases: TGTGCCAGCAGTCCCAACAGGGTCAATGAGCAGTTCTTC. This encodes CASSPNRVNEQFF.

The CDR3 sequence is CASSLRAGTIITEAFF. The CDR3 region has the DNA TGTGCCAGCAGCTTAAGGGCCGGGACAATAATAACTGAAGCTTTCTTT. This chain uses TRBV7-9 with TRBJ1-1; a possible D gene is TRBD1 (6 bases). Germline V gene data show CDR1 as SEHNR and CDR2 as FQNEAQ (reference sequence). The germline V and J ends were trimmed by 2 bases and 5 bases, with 18 bases remaining between them. CDR3 length equals 16 residues.

The chain links TRBV18 to TRBJ1-3, with D perhaps TRBD1 (5 bases). The CDR3 extends over 18 amino acids. Germline CDR1 is KGHSH and CDR2 is LQKENI. V lost 3 bases and J 0 bases, leaving 18 bases between the germline ends. This CDR3 reads CASSPTQRGLGSGNTIYF. The CDR3 coding sequence is TGTGCCAGCTCACCGACGCAAAGGGGCCTCGGCTCTGGAAACACCATATATTTT.

The DNA of the CDR3 is TGTGCCAGCAGCTTGACTAGCGGGGGACACTACGAGCAGTACTTC. This codes for CASSLTSGGHYEQYF. The chain couples TRBV7-3 to TRBJ2-7, with 12 bases matching TRBD2. Germline values: CDR1 SGHTA, CDR2 FQGTGA. V was clipped by 3 bases and J by 3 bases; unmatched bases: 3. CDR3 length equals 15 residues.

This clone has more than one count but fewer than ten. The rearrangement joins TRBV5-1 to TRBJ2-5, with D perhaps matching TRBD1 (6 bases). The CDR3 is 15 amino acids. Per the germline V gene, CDR1 is SGHRS and CDR2 is YFSETQ. V gave up 4 bases and J gave up 0 bases, with 13 bases separating them. As DNA, the CDR3 is TGCGCCAGCAGCCGTGGACAGCCGTACCAAGAGACCCAGTACTTC. It specifies CASSRGQPYQETQYF.

This rearrangement joins TRBV5-1 to TRBJ2-2; D may be TRBD1 (6 bases). The CDR3 runs to 17 residues. The germline V gene has CDR1 SGHRS and CDR2 YFSETQ. V dropped 4 bases and J dropped 8 bases, with 24 bases sitting between them. The CDR3 here is CASSLYTTGKGPGELFF. The CDR3 bases are TGCGCCAGCAGCCTATATACGACAGGCAAAGGACCGGGGGAGCTGTTTTTT.

This rearrangement joins TRBV7-2 to TRBJ1-2; a weak D match, TRBD1 (6 bases). The CDR3 covers 15 residues. V lost 1 base, J lost 2 bases, and 11 bases lay in between. The V gene's germline CDR1 is SGHTA and CDR2 FQGNSA. CDR3 residues: CASSLETTGNYGYTF. CDR3 DNA: TGTGCCAGCAGCTTAGAGACGACAGGCAACTATGGCTACACCTTC.

This clone was detected a few times. The chain employs TRBV19 and TRBJ1-2; the match to TRBD1 covers 8 bases. The CDR3 totals 17 residues. In germline, CDR1 is LNHDA, CDR2 SQIVND (reference sequence). V trimming: 4 bases; J trimming: 2 bases; junction bases outside the gene matches: 12. The CDR3 coding sequence is TGTGCCAGTAGTAACCAGAGGACAGGGTCGAAGAACTATGGCTACACCTTC. Translating gives CASSNQRTGSKNYGYTF.

The chain joins TRBV6-5 to TRBJ1-2; D is ambiguous. V gave up 6 bases and J gave up 8 bases, with 10 bases separating them. Germline V gene data show CDR1 as MNHEY and CDR2 as SVGAGI. This CDR3 contains 11 residues. CDR3 DNA: TGTGCCAGCAGATCTCGTGTGGGCTACACCTTC. It specifies CASRSRVGYTF.

This clone was observed a handful of times. The chain employs TRBV6-4 and TRBJ2-1; TRBD2 agrees at 9 bases. Looked up from germline, CDR1 is MRHNA and CDR2 is SNTAGT. The length of the CDR3 is 18 residues. V gave up 8 bases and J gave up 3 bases; unmatched junction bases: 17. The CDR3 loop reads CASRWDTKAGGFYNEQFF. DNA for the CDR3: TGTGCCAGCCGGTGGGACACCAAAGCGGGGGGATTCTACAATGAGCAGTTCTTC.